This TCR beta chain stems from a study of blood T cells in healthy people across ages. At the level of the study: The template switching approach captured approximately one barcoded beta molecule for every two T cells.

Sample donors were healthy Caucasian individuals that came from Russia, aged roughly 6 to 100. The CDR3 spans 15 residues. Germline V CDR1 and CDR2: MNHNS, SASEGT. V lost 6 bases to trimming and J lost 8 bases, with 19 bases between them. For the second PCR, which ran for roughly 7 to 11 cycles, a sample-barcoded 5' primer and a J-beta primer mix were used. From each sample, at least 2.5 million paired-end reads containing CDR3 were obtained. TCRdb passed the 5' RACE reads through MiXCR, listing each CDR3 protein once. This table holds roughly 1,000,000 distinct CDR3 sequences, under 30% found once. The same data also contributed to another study, on T cells of mothers and their children.

The chain combines TRBV6-1 with TRBJ1-4; D unresolved. Material: blood. This TCR derives from a girl aged 2-10 years in good health. The CDR3 protein is CASSESTARREKLFF. The CDR3 region has the DNA TGTGCCAGCAGCGAGTCTACAGCTAGGAGAGAAAAACTGTTTTTT.